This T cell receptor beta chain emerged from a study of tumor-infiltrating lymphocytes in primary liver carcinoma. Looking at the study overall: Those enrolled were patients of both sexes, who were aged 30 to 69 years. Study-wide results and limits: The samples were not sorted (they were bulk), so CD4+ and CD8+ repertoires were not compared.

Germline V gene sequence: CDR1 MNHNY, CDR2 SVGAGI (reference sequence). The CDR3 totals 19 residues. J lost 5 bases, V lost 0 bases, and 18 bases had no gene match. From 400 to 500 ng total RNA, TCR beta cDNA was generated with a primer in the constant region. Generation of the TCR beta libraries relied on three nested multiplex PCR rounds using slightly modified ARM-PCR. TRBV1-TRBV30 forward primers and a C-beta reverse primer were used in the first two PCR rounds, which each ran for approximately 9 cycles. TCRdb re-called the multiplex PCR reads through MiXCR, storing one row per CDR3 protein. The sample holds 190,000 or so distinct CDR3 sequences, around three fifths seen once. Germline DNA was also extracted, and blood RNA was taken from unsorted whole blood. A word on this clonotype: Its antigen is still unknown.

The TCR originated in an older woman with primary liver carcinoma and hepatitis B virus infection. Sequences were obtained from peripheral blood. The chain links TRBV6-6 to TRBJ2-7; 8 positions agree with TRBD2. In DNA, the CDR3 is TGTGCCAGCAGTTACTCGTCCACGGGACTAGGCCGATCAGAAGACGAGCAGTACTTC. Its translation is CASSYSSTGLGRSEDEQYF.